The present TCR beta chain was sequenced within a study of T cell changes during pregnancy in multiple sclerosis. Using immunoSEQ multiplex PCR, the repertoire was profiled, and TCRdb retains in-frame clones only, with some absent. The table includes over 65,000 clones, approximately 90% detected once. The V gene's germline CDR1 is SQVTM and CDR2 ANQGSEA. V was clipped by 8 bases and J by 5 bases; unmatched bases: 8. The CDR3 is 12 amino acids. The origin of this receptor is a female donor with multiple sclerosis, enrolled in a pregnancy study. The sample consisted of peripheral blood, taken in the first trimester of pregnancy. J is TRBJ1-1 and V is TRBV29-1, with TRBD1 matching 7 bases. The CDR3 DNA follows: TGCAGCACGCTACAGGGGTCAACTGAAGCTTTCTTT. Translating gives CSTLQGSTEAFF.